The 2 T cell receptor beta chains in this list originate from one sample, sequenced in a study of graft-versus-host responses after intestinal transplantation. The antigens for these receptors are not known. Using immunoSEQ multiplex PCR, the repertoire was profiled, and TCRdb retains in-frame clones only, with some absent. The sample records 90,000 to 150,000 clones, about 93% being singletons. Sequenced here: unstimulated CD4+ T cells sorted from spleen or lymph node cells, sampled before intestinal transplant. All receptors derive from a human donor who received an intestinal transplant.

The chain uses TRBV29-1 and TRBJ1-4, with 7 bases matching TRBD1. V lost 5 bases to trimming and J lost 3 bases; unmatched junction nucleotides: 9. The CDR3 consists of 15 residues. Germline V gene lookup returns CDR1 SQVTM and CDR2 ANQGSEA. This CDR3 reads CSVTGVNLANEKLFF. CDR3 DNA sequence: TGCAGCGTTACAGGGGTAAATTTAGCTAATGAAAAACTGTTTTTT.

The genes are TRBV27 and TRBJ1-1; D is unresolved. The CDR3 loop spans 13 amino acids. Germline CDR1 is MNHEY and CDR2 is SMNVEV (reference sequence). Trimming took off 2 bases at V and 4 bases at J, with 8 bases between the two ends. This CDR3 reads CASSLGVGTEAFF. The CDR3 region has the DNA TGTGCCAGCAGTTTAGGGGTGGGCACTGAAGCTTTCTTT.